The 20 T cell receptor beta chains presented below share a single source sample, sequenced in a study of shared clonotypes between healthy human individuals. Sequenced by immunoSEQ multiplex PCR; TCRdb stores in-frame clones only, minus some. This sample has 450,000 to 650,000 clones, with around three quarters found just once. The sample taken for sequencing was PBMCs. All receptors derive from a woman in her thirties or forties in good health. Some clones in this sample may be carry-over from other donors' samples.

DNA of the CDR3: TGTGCCAGCAGCTACTCGGGACAGGGGAACACTGAAGCTTTCTTT. Translation: CASSYSGQGNTEAFF. This sequence joins TRBV7-2 and TRBJ1-1; 9 bases are shared with TRBD1. V trimming: 4 bases; J trimming: 1 base; junction bases outside the gene matches: 4. Germline V lookup: CDR1 SGHTA, CDR2 FQGNSA. The CDR3 covers 15 residues. Full variable domain (outside the CDR3, taken from reference TRBV7-2 and TRBJ1-1): GAGVSQSPSNKVTEKGKDVELRCDPISGHTALYWYRQSLGQGLEFLIYFQGNSAPDKSGLPSDRFSAERTGGSVSTLTIQRTQQEDSAVYLCASSYSGQGNTEAFFGQGTRLTVV.

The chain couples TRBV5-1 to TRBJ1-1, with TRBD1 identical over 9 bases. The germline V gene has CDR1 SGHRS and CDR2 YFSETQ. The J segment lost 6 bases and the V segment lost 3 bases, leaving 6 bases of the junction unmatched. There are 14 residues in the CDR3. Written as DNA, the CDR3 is TGCGCCAGCAGCTGGACAGGGGCCAATCCTGAAGCTTTCTTT. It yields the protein CASSWTGANPEAFF.

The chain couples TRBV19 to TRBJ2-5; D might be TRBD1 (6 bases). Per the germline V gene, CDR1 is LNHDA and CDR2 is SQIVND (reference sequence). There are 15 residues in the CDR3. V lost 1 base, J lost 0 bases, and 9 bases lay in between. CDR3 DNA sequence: TGTGCCAGTAGTATAGGGACAGTGTACCAAGAGACCCAGTACTTC. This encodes CASSIGTVYQETQYF.

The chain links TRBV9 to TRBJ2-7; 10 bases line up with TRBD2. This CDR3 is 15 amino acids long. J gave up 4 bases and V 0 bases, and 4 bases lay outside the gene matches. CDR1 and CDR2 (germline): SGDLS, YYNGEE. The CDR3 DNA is TGTGCCAGCAGCGTAGAAGCGGGAGGGCCTTACGAGCAGTACTTC. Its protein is CASSVEAGGPYEQYF.

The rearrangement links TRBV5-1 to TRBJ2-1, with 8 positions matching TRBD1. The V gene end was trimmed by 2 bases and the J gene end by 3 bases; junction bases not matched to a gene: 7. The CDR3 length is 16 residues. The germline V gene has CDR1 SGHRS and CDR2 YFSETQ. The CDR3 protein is CASSFVRGLSYNEQFF. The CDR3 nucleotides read TGCGCCAGCAGCTTCGTCAGGGGGCTTAGCTACAATGAGCAGTTCTTC.

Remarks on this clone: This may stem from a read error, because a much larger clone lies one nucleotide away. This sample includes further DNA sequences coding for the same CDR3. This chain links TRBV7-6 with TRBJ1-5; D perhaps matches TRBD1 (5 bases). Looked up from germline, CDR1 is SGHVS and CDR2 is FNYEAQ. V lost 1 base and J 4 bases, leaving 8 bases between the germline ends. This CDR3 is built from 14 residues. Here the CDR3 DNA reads TGTGCCAGCAGCTTAGGGGCAGGGAATCAGCCCCAGCATTTT. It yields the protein CASSLGAGNQPQHF.

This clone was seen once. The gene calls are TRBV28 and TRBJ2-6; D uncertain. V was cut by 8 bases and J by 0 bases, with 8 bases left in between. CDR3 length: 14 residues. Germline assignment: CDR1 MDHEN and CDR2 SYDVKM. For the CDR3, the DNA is TGTGCCAGCCGCCCCCACTCTGGGGCCAACGTCCTGACTTTC. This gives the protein CASRPHSGANVLTF.

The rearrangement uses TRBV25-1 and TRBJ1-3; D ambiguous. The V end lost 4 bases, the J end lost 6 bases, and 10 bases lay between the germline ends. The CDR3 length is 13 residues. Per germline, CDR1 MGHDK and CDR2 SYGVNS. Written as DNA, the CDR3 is TGTGCCAGCAGTGTGGCAGGTCTAAACACCATATATTTT. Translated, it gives CASSVAGLNTIYF.

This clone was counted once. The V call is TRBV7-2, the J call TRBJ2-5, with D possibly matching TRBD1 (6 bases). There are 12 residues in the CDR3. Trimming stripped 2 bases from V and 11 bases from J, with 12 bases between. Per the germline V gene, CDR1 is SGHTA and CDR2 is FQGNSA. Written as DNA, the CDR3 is TGTGCCAGCAGCTTAACAGGGCGTGAGCAGTACTTC. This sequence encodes CASSLTGREQYF.

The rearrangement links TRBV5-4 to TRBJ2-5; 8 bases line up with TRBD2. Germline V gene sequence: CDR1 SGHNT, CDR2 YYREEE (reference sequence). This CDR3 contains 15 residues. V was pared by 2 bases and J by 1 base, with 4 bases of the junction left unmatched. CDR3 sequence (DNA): TGTGCCAGCAGCTTAGGGGGACTAGGCCAAGAGACCCAGTACTTC. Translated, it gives CASSLGGLGQETQYF.

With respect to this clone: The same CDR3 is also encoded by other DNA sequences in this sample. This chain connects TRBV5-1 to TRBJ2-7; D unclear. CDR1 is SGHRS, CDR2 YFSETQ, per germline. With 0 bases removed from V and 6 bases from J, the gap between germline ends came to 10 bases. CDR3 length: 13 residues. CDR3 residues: CASSLAGGSEQYF. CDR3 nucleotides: TGCGCCAGCAGCTTGGCCGGCGGCTCCGAGCAGTACTTC. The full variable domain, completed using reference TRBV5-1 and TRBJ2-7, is KAGVTQTPRYLIKTRGQQVTLSCSPISGHRSVSWYQQTPGQGLQFLFEYFSETQRNKGNFPGRFSGRQFSNSRSEMNVSTLELGDSALYLCASSLAGGSEQYFGPGTRLTVT.

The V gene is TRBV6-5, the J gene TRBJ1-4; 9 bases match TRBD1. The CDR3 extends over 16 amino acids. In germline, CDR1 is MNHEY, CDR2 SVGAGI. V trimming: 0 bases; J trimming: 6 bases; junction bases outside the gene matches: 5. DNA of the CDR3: TGTGCCAGCAGTTACTCGGGGACAGGGACCTATGAAAAACTGTTTTTT. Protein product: CASSYSGTGTYEKLFF.

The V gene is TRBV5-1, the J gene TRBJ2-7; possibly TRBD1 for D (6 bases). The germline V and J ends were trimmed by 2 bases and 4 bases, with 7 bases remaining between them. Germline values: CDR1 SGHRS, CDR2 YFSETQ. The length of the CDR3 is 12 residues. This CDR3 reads CASSFGQYEQYF. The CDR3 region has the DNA TGCGCCAGCAGCTTCGGACAGTACGAGCAGTACTTC.

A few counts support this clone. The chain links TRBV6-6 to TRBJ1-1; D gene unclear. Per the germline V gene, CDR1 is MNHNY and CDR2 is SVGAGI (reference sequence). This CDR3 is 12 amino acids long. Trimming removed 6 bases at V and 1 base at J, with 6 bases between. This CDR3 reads CASRAGNTEAFF. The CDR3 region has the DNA TGTGCCAGCAGAGCAGGGAACACTGAAGCTTTCTTT.

CDR3 amino acids: CSVEYSYNEQFF. CDR3 sequence (DNA): TGCAGCGTTGAGTACTCCTACAATGAGCAGTTCTTC. The V and J genes are TRBV29-1 and TRBJ2-1; no clear D gene. Germline V gene sequence: CDR1 SQVTM, CDR2 ANQGSEA. V was cut by 3 bases and J by 0 bases, with 3 bases left in between. This CDR3 spans 12 amino acids.

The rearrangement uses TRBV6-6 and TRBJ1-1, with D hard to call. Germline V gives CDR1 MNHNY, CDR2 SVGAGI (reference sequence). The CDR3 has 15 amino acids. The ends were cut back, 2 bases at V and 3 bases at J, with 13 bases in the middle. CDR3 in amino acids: CASSYGSSWDTEAFF. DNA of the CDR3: TGTGCCAGCAGTTACGGCTCTTCCTGGGACACTGAAGCTTTCTTT.

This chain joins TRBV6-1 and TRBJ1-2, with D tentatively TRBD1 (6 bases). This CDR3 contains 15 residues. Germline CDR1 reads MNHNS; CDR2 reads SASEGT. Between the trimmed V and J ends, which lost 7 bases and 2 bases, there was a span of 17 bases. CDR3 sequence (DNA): TGTGCCAGCAACCCGACGGGACACCTAAACTATGGCTACACCTTC. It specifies CASNPTGHLNYGYTF.

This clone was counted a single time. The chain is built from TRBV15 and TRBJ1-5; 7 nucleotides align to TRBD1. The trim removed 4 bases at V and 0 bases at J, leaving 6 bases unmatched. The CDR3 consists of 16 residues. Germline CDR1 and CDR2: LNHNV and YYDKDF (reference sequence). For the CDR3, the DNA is TGTGCCACCAGCAAGGGGGGACAGTATAGCAATCAGCCCCAGCATTTT. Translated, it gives CATSKGGQYSNQPQHF.

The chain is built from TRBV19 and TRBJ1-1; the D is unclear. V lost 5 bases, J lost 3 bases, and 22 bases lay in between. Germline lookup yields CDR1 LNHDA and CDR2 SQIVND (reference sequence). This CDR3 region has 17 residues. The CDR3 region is CASSPSGASGGDTEAFF. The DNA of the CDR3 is TGTGCCAGTAGTCCCTCTGGCGCTAGCGGAGGTGACACTGAAGCTTTCTTT.

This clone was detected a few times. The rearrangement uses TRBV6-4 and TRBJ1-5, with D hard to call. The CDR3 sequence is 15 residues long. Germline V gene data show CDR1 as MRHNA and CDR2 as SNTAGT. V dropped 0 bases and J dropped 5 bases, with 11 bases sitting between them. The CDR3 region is CASSDSVKADQPQHF. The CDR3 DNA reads TGTGCCAGCAGTGACTCTGTGAAGGCGGATCAGCCCCAGCATTTT.